This entry concerns a single TCR beta chain. Germline trimming cut 5 bases from V and 8 bases from J; bases unmatched to any gene: 12. CDR3 size: 15 residues. Germline CDR1 MNHEY, CDR2 SMNVEV (reference sequence). Regions amplified from RNA transcripts were the TCR beta CDR3 regions. RT-PCR in the first round (using the HTBI primer set) targeted the TCR CDR3. TCRdb passed the multiplex PCR reads through MiXCR, listing each CDR3 protein once. The sample shows a few hundred thousand distinct CDR3 sequences, approximately 23% of them seen only once. This entry belongs to a study of T cells in Graves' hyperthyroidism and ophthalmopathy. Patients with ophthalmopathy all had a Clinical Activity Score of at least 3, a NOSPECS grade of at least 4 and duration under 3 months. Reasons for excluding patients were uncontrolled infection, other autoimmune disease, pregnancy or lactation.

This chain links TRBV27 with TRBJ2-7; 10 nucleotides line up with TRBD2. The origin of this receptor is a woman between 65 and 79 years old with Graves' ophthalmopathy. The sample consisted of blood. The CDR3 protein is CASSPFGVLAGKQYF. Written as DNA, the CDR3 is TGTGCCAGCAGTCCGTTCGGGGTACTAGCGGGAAAGCAGTACTTC.